Detailed here is one T cell receptor (beta chain). These data originate in a study of blood T cell repertoires in COVID-19. Profiled with immunoSEQ multiplex PCR; TCRdb holds only in-frame clones, not every one. The sample holds about 210,000 clones, approximately 82% seen once. This receptor was identified in a man aged 50 or older with active or convalescent COVID-19. Sequencing was performed on peripheral blood.

The CDR3 nucleotides are TGTGCCAGCAGCTTAAGCGGTCGGGACAGAGTGGCCACTGAAGCTTTCTTT. Its translation: CASSLSGRDRVATEAFF. This rearrangement joins TRBV7-3 to TRBJ1-1; TRBD1 matches at 7 bases. The CDR3 runs 17 residues. CDR1 and CDR2 from the germline V gene are SGHTA and FQGTGA. V shed 1 base, J shed 4 bases, and the junction held 12 bases outside the gene matches.